These 25 T cell receptor beta chains came from one sample sequenced in a study of blood T cell repertoires in COVID-19. The method was immunoSEQ multiplex PCR; TCRdb's version includes in-frame clones alone and lacks a portion of them. Of about 68,000 clones listed, roughly 85% are singletons. The sample consisted of peripheral blood. Source of these receptors: a man younger than 45 with acute or convalescent COVID-19.

This rearrangement joins TRBV4-2 to TRBJ2-7, with D possibly matching TRBD2 (5 bases). Per germline, CDR1 LGHNA and CDR2 YNFKEQ. CDR3 length equals 13 residues. V lost 0 bases and J 4 bases, leaving 7 bases between the germline ends. In DNA form, the CDR3 reads TGTGCCAGCAGCCAAGACGGGGATTACGAGCAGTACTTC. The encoded protein is CASSQDGDYEQYF.

This clone was seen just once. The V call is TRBV27, the J call TRBJ2-7, with TRBD2 matching 11 bases. Germline trimming cut 6 bases from V and 1 base from J; bases unmatched to any gene: 5. The CDR3 extends over 15 amino acids. The V gene's germline CDR1 is MNHEY and CDR2 SMNVEV (reference sequence). The CDR3 region is CASRLTSGTSYEQYF. The CDR3 DNA reads as TGTGCCAGCAGGCTGACTAGCGGGACGTCCTACGAGCAGTACTTC.

The chain links TRBV9 to TRBJ2-7; perhaps TRBD2 as D (8 bases). V was clipped by 4 bases and J by 2 bases, with 13 bases between them. Germline V lookup: CDR1 SGDLS, CDR2 YYNGEE. CDR3 length equals 14 residues. As DNA, the CDR3 is TGTGCCAGCAGCCGGGAGGGGGCCCCCTACGAGCAGTACTTC. Its translation is CASSREGAPYEQYF.

This clone has only one observation. This chain joins TRBV5-1 and TRBJ1-5; possibly TRBD1 for D (5 bases). This CDR3 has 15 residues. Germline CDR1 and CDR2: SGHRS and YFSETQ. The V and J ends lost 2 bases and 5 bases respectively, with 14 bases between them. CDR3: CASSFGGGSHQPQHF. DNA for the CDR3: TGCGCCAGCAGCTTCGGGGGAGGGAGCCATCAGCCCCAGCATTTT.

This chain connects TRBV6-5 to TRBJ1-5; D ambiguous. Trimming pared 5 bases from V and 6 bases from J, leaving 14 bases between. The length of the CDR3 is 14 residues. In germline, CDR1 is MNHEY, CDR2 SVGAGI. The CDR3 DNA is TGTGCCAGCAGTATATGGCAGGATGGTCAGCCCCAGCATTTT. This translates into CASSIWQDGQPQHF.

This rearrangement joins TRBV11-2 to TRBJ1-1, with no clear D. CDR3 length: 13 residues. The germline V and J ends were trimmed by 2 bases and 1 base, with 5 bases remaining between them. Per germline, CDR1 SGHAT and CDR2 FQNNGV. The CDR3 loop is CASSLSRNTEAFF. The CDR3 DNA sequence: TGTGCCAGCAGCTTAAGCCGGAACACTGAAGCTTTCTTT.

This clone was seen only a few times. The genes are TRBV10-1 and TRBJ2-3, with D possibly TRBD2 on 5 matching bases. The CDR3 contains 15 residues. CDR1 is WNHNN, CDR2 SYGVQD, per germline (reference sequence). Trimming shortened V by 0 bases and J by 4 bases, and 11 bases separated the two germline ends. CDR3 DNA: TGCGCCAGCAGTGAGTCGACGGGAACCGCAGATACGCAGTATTTT. Translated: CASSESTGTADTQYF.

The chain is built from TRBV6-2 or TRBV6-3 and TRBJ2-1, with D unresolved. V was clipped by 2 bases and J by 7 bases, with 9 bases between them. CDR1 and CDR2 from the germline V gene are MNHEY and SVGEGT. CDR3 length: 13 amino acids. CDR3 sequence: CASSYLDMNEQFF. The CDR3 DNA sequence: TGTGCCAGCAGTTACCTTGACATGAATGAGCAGTTCTTC.

The chain joins TRBV6-5 to TRBJ1-5; tentative D call: TRBD1 (6 bases). V was shortened by 6 bases and J by 5 bases, with 11 bases between the two germline ends. CDR3 size: 13 residues. Germline values: CDR1 MNHEY, CDR2 SVGAGI. The CDR3 loop reads CASSFNRDQPQHF. CDR3 DNA: TGTGCCAGCAGCTTCAACAGGGATCAGCCCCAGCATTTT.

This chain joins TRBV5-1 and TRBJ2-5; 7 bases align to TRBD1. The junction had 14 bases not matched to a gene; V was cut back by 4 bases and J by 5 bases. This CDR3 has 16 amino acids. Germline loops: CDR1 SGHRS, CDR2 YFSETQ. CDR3 nucleotides: TGCGCCAGCAGCCCGAGCCGGGACAGCCAGGGGGAGACCCAGTACTTC. Translating it yields CASSPSRDSQGETQYF.

This sequence joins TRBV19 and TRBJ1-1; D may be TRBD1 (6 bases). Trimming shortened V by 8 bases and J by 0 bases, and 16 bases separated the two germline ends. The CDR3 is 15 residues long. Per the germline V gene, CDR1 is LNHDA and CDR2 is SQIVND (reference sequence). CDR3 sequence reads: CASHRGGAVNTEAFF. The DNA of the CDR3 is TGTGCCAGTCACAGAGGGGGGGCGGTGAACACTGAAGCTTTCTTT.

This clone has just a few counts. The chain couples TRBV19 to TRBJ2-3; no firm D call. This CDR3 has 14 residues. V was trimmed by 6 bases and J by 9 bases, leaving 19 bases between them. Germline CDR1 reads LNHDA; CDR2 reads SQIVND (reference sequence). CDR3 in amino acids: CASSPAITATTQYF. CDR3 in DNA: TGTGCCAGTAGCCCCGCCATAACCGCTACCACGCAGTATTTT.

V is TRBV18 and J is TRBJ2-5, with TRBD2 as a possible D gene (5 bases). Germline CDR1 KGHSH, CDR2 LQKENI. The CDR3 has 13 residues. V lost 4 bases and J lost 2, with 8 bases in between. The CDR3 loop is CASSRGLQETQYF. DNA for the CDR3: TGTGCCAGCTCACGCGGGCTACAAGAGACCCAGTACTTC. The full variable domain, completed using reference TRBV18 and TRBJ2-5, is NAGVMQNPRHLVRRRGQEARLRCSPMKGHSHVYWYRQLPEEGLKFMVYLQKENIIDESGMPKERFSAEFPKEGPSILRIQQVVRGDSAAYFCASSRGLQETQYFGPGTRLLVL.

V gene TRBV28 combines with J gene TRBJ1-5; no clear D gene. The germline CDR1 and CDR2 sequences are MDHEN and SYDVKM. The CDR3 loop spans 14 amino acids. Trimming removed 9 bases at V and 6 bases at J, with 18 bases between. CDR3 DNA: TGTGCCAGTGACAAGCCAAAGGCCACTCAGCCCCAGCATTTT. As protein: CASDKPKATQPQHF.

J is TRBJ2-7 and V is TRBV7-9; 8 nucleotides match TRBD1. V shed 8 bases and J 5 bases; nucleotides not matched to a gene: 8. The CDR3 loop spans 13 amino acids. CDR1 SEHNR and CDR2 FQNEAQ come from the germline V gene (reference sequence). The CDR3: CASGDRPLHEQYF. The CDR3 DNA is TGTGCCAGCGGGGACAGGCCGCTCCACGAGCAGTACTTC.

This chain uses TRBV9 with TRBJ1-2; D unresolved. V shed 3 bases and J shed 4 bases, with 7 bases lying between them. CDR3 length: 12 residues. CDR1 is SGDLS, CDR2 YYNGEE, per germline. CDR3 region: CASSAAGYGYTF. The CDR3 DNA reads TGTGCCAGCAGCGCCGCAGGCTATGGCTACACCTTC.

The chain combines TRBV24-1 with TRBJ2-1; 10 bases line up with TRBD1. This CDR3 has 15 residues. The ends lost 4 bases at V and 7 bases at J; junction bases unmatched: 6. Germline CDR1 KGHDR, CDR2 SFDVKD. The CDR3: CATSEPGTGVNEQFF. The CDR3 bases are TGTGCCACCAGTGAACCCGGGACAGGGGTAAATGAGCAGTTCTTC.

J is TRBJ2-7 and V is TRBV30; 8 bases agree with TRBD2. This CDR3 region has 14 residues. Germline assignment: CDR1 GTSNPN and CDR2 SVGIG (reference sequence). The trim removed 1 base at V and 5 bases at J, leaving 7 bases unmatched. CDR3 coding DNA: TGTGCCTGGAGTGGCCCGGGGGGGGGAAACGAGCAGTACTTC. Its protein product is CAWSGPGGGNEQYF. Drawing the rest from reference TRBV30 and TRBJ2-7, the complete variable domain is SQTIHQWPATLVQPVGSPLSLECTVEGTSNPNLYWYRQAAGRGLQLLFYSVGIGQISSEVPQNLSASRPQDRQFILSSKKLLLSDSGFYLCAWSGPGGGNEQYFGPGTRLTVT.

A single count supports this clone. This chain connects TRBV3-1 (or the pseudogene TRBV3-2) to TRBJ2-7, with D perhaps TRBD2 (6 bases). Germline V CDR1 and CDR2: LGHDT, YNNKEL (reference sequence). Trimming shortened V by 8 bases and J by 6 bases, and 20 bases separated the two germline ends. CDR3 length: 14 residues. This CDR3 reads CASARRDWPPEQYF. The CDR3 bases are TGTGCCAGCGCCAGACGGGACTGGCCCCCCGAGCAGTACTTC.

As DNA, the CDR3 is TGTGCCAGCAGTTATTGGGAGGTACATTACAATGAGCAGTTCTTC. The encoded protein is CASSYWEVHYNEQFF. This chain uses TRBV6-6 with TRBJ2-1; the D gene is possibly TRBD2 (6 bases). The germline CDR1 and CDR2 sequences are MNHNY and SVGAGI (reference sequence). Trimming took off 3 bases at V and 4 bases at J, with 13 bases between the two ends. The CDR3 is 15 amino acids.

This clone was counted between two and nine times. V usage is TRBV6-6 and J usage is TRBJ2-7; 13 bases match TRBD2. CDR1 and CDR2 (germline): MNHNY, SVGAGI (reference sequence). The length of the CDR3 is 18 residues. Trimming took 5 bases from V and 0 from J; bases not matched to a gene: 10. CDR3 residues: CASSPQGTSGTSSYEQYF. The DNA for the CDR3 is TGTGCCAGCAGTCCCCAAGGGACTAGCGGGACCAGCTCCTACGAGCAGTACTTC.

This rearrangement joins TRBV3-1 (or the pseudogene TRBV3-2) to TRBJ2-2, with TRBD2 as a possible D gene (5 bases). The CDR3 has 13 residues. Trimming pared 5 bases from V and 13 bases from J, leaving 17 bases between. CDR1 and CDR2 (germline): LGHDT, YNNKEL (reference sequence). CDR3 nucleotide sequence: TGTGCCAGCAGCTACTCGGACTCGAAGGGGCTGTTTTTT. It yields the protein CASSYSDSKGLFF.

The gene calls are TRBV5-1 and TRBJ2-3; 13 bases are shared with TRBD2. The germline V gene encodes CDR1 SGHRS and CDR2 YFSETQ. The trim removed 2 bases at V and 2 bases at J, leaving 2 bases unmatched. This CDR3 has 16 residues. The DNA for the CDR3 is TGCGCCAGCAGCTTAGGGACTAGCGGGACCACAGATACGCAGTATTTT. This gives the protein CASSLGTSGTTDTQYF.

The chain combines TRBV28 with TRBJ1-2, with D uncertain. CDR3 length equals 13 residues. Germline-derived CDR1 and CDR2 are MDHEN and SYDVKM. Between the trimmed V and J ends, which lost 8 bases and 4 bases, there was a span of 14 bases. The chain's CDR3 is CASSRRASYGYTF. The CDR3 DNA reads as TGTGCCAGCTCAAGGCGGGCGTCCTATGGCTACACCTTC.

This chain links TRBV28 with TRBJ2-3; D is possibly TRBD1 (5 bases). V was shortened by 8 bases and J by 6 bases, with 15 bases between the two germline ends. The CDR3 contains 13 residues. Germline V gene lookup returns CDR1 MDHEN and CDR2 SYDVKM. The CDR3 region has the DNA TGTGCCAGCTGGTCGACAGCAAGCGATACGCAGTATTTT. The encoded protein is CASWSTASDTQYF.